What follows are 25 T cell receptor beta chains derived from one specimen sequenced in a study of blood T cell repertoires in COVID-19. Assay used: immunoSEQ multiplex PCR; TCRdb lists only in-frame clones, some missing. The repertoire holds around 230,000 clones, with roughly 90% as singletons. The sequenced material came from PBMCs or T cells enriched from blood (not recorded which). The receptors were sampled from a woman in her 30s who had recovered from COVID-19.

The V and J genes are TRBV11-2 and TRBJ1-6; TRBD1 matches at 7 bases. The V gene's germline CDR1 is SGHAT and CDR2 FQNNGV. Losses at the gene ends were 4 bases for V and 10 bases for J; bases not matched to a gene: 10. The CDR3 extends over 15 amino acids. The DNA of the CDR3 is TGTGCCAGCAGCTCCGACAGGGTTGTGTCCTCACCCCTCCACTTT. This sequence encodes CASSSDRVVSSPLHF. The whole variable domain, filled in from reference TRBV11-2 and TRBJ1-6, reads EAGVAQSPRYKIIEKRQSVAFWCNPISGHATLYWYQQILGQGPKLLIQFQNNGVVDDSQLPKDRFSAERLKGVDSTLKIQPAKLEDSAVYLCASSSDRVVSSPLHFGNGTRLTVT.

The chain employs TRBV7-3 and TRBJ2-2; TRBD1 matches at 7 bases. CDR3 length: 14 amino acids. V trimming: 5 bases; J trimming: 8 bases; junction bases outside the gene matches: 8. Germline CDR1 and CDR2: SGHTA and FQGTGA. The CDR3 nucleotides read TGTGCCAGCAGCCCCGACAGGGTCAGAGGGGAGCTGTTTTTT. Protein product: CASSPDRVRGELFF.

The gene calls are TRBV6-5 and TRBJ1-6; TRBD1 agrees at 9 bases. The ends lost 2 bases at V and 14 bases at J; junction bases unmatched: 7. CDR3 length: 14 amino acids. Germline lookup yields CDR1 MNHEY and CDR2 SVGAGI. The CDR3 is CASSYGTGFSTLHF. The CDR3 DNA reads TGTGCCAGCAGTTACGGGACAGGGTTCTCGACCCTCCACTTT.

The V gene is TRBV5-4, the J gene TRBJ2-1; possible D gene TRBD1, 5 bases. Germline lookup yields CDR1 SGHNT and CDR2 YYREEE (reference sequence). The CDR3 is 14 residues long. The V gene lost 9 bases and the J gene lost 0 bases, with 13 bases spanning the gap. The CDR3 protein is CATRTGHSYNEQFF. The CDR3 region has the DNA TGTGCCACCCGGACCGGACACTCCTACAATGAGCAGTTCTTC.

The chain uses TRBV10-3 and TRBJ1-4; the match to TRBD1 covers 7 bases. J gave up 5 bases and V 6 bases, and 9 bases lay outside the gene matches. The CDR3 sequence is 15 residues long. Germline assignment: CDR1 ENHRY and CDR2 SYGVKD. CDR3 residues: CAISPTGKDNEKLFF. The CDR3 region has the DNA TGTGCCATCAGCCCGACAGGGAAAGACAATGAAAAACTGTTTTTT.

This chain links TRBV7-9 with TRBJ2-7; perhaps TRBD2 as D (5 bases). This CDR3 has 14 residues. Trimming took off 2 bases at V and 3 bases at J, with 11 bases between the two ends. CDR1 is SEHNR, CDR2 FQNEAQ, per germline (reference sequence). The CDR3 nucleotides read TGTGCCAGCAGCTTATCGGGGTCCCTCTACGAGCAGTACTTC. This gives the protein CASSLSGSLYEQYF.

This chain joins TRBV5-4 and TRBJ2-1; the match to TRBD2 covers 15 bases. The CDR3 sequence is 15 residues long. Per the germline V gene, CDR1 is SGHNT and CDR2 is YYREEE (reference sequence). The V and J ends lost 4 bases and 8 bases, in that order; junction bases with no gene match: 4. Written as DNA, the CDR3 is TGTGCCAGCAGCCCCGGACTAGCGGGGGGGGATGAGCAGTTCTTC. It encodes CASSPGLAGGDEQFF.

V is TRBV19 and J is TRBJ2-1; 7 nucleotides line up with TRBD1. V lost 5 bases and J lost 2; bases outside the gene matches: 6. This CDR3 has 15 amino acids. Germline lookup yields CDR1 LNHDA and CDR2 SQIVND (reference sequence). CDR3 in amino acids: CASSAQGFAYNEQFF. The CDR3 DNA sequence: TGTGCCAGTAGTGCACAGGGGTTCGCCTACAATGAGCAGTTCTTC.

CDR3 sequence: CASSQGRGGRTDTQYF. Here the CDR3 DNA reads TGTGCCAGCAGCCAAGGGCGGGGGGGACGCACAGATACGCAGTATTTT. The chain uses TRBV3-1 (or the pseudogene TRBV3-2) and TRBJ2-3; 9 bases are shared with TRBD2. Germline V gene lookup returns CDR1 LGHDT and CDR2 YNNKEL (reference sequence). Unmatched junction bases numbered 3, after V lost 1 base and J lost 1 base. The CDR3 loop spans 16 amino acids.

The J gene is TRBJ1-2, the V gene TRBV5-6; 11 bases map to TRBD1. Germline-derived CDR1 and CDR2 are SGHDT and YYEEEE. This CDR3 is 15 amino acids long. J lost 3 bases, V lost 2 bases, and 3 bases had no gene match. The CDR3 DNA reads TGTGCCAGCAGCTTCGGGACAGGGGGGTACTATGGCTACACCTTC. This codes for CASSFGTGGYYGYTF.

V usage is TRBV27 and J usage is TRBJ1-2; the match to TRBD1 covers 7 bases. Per the germline V gene, CDR1 is MNHEY and CDR2 is SMNVEV (reference sequence). Trimming cost V 5 bases and J 8 bases; bases outside gene matches: 8. The CDR3 spans 13 residues. In DNA, the CDR3 is TGTGCCAGCAGTACCCGACAGGGCTACGGCTACACCTTC. Amino acids: CASSTRQGYGYTF.

The J gene is TRBJ1-1, the V gene TRBV7-8; D may be TRBD1 (6 bases). CDR1 SGHVS and CDR2 FQNEAQ come from the germline V gene. The CDR3 length is 16 residues. Trimming left V 5 bases short and J 7 bases short, with 23 bases between. CDR3 region: CASSPYRVLQHFEAFF. As DNA, the CDR3 is TGTGCCAGCAGCCCCTACAGGGTTTTACAGCACTTTGAAGCTTTCTTT.

The genes are TRBV5-1 and TRBJ2-4, with 10 bases lining up with TRBD2. The CDR3 runs 17 residues. Trimming removed 4 bases from V and 2 bases from J; junction bases left unmatched: 9. CDR1 and CDR2 (germline): SGHRS, YFSETQ. This CDR3 is CASSPGLADMTKNIQYF. CDR3 in DNA: TGCGCCAGCAGCCCCGGACTAGCGGATATGACCAAAAACATTCAGTACTTC.

In its sample, this clone was seen a few times. The rearrangement joins TRBV6-1 to TRBJ1-5; D is undetermined. Trimming took off 1 base at V and 7 bases at J, with 11 bases between the two ends. This CDR3 comprises 14 residues. Germline CDR1 MNHNS, CDR2 SASEGT. CDR3 loop: CASSEGGPVQPQHF. The CDR3 bases are TGTGCCAGCAGTGAAGGCGGTCCTGTGCAGCCCCAGCATTTT.

The chain has TRBV15 and TRBJ1-1, with D tentatively TRBD1 (5 bases). Trimming took off 0 bases at V and 1 base at J, with 9 bases between the two ends. The CDR3 extends over 15 amino acids. Per the germline V gene, CDR1 is LNHNV and CDR2 is YYDKDF (reference sequence). CDR3 sequence reads: CATSRDRGENTEAFF. The CDR3 bases are TGTGCCACCAGCAGAGATCGGGGGGAGAACACTGAAGCTTTCTTT.

This rearrangement joins TRBV7-9 to TRBJ1-1; perhaps TRBD1 as D (6 bases). CDR1 is SEHNR and CDR2 is FQNEAQ in the germline V gene (reference sequence). V was clipped by 8 bases and J by 4 bases, with 14 bases between them. This CDR3 has 13 amino acids. CDR3 nucleotides: TGTGCCAGCGTATCGCAGGGGAGCACTGAAGCTTTCTTT. Amino acid sequence: CASVSQGSTEAFF. The full variable domain, rest sourced from reference TRBV7-9 and TRBJ1-1, is DTGVSQNPRHKITKRGQNVTFRCDPISEHNRLYWYRQTLGQGPEFLTYFQNEAQLEKSRLLSDRFSAERPKGSFSTLEIQRTEQGDSAMYLCASVSQGSTEAFFGQGTRLTVV.

CDR3: CASSNSADTEAFF. CDR3 sequence (DNA): TGTGCCAGTAGTAATTCAGCGGACACTGAAGCTTTCTTT. The rearrangement joins TRBV19 to TRBJ1-1; no definite D call. In germline, CDR1 is LNHDA, CDR2 SQIVND (reference sequence). The CDR3 runs 13 residues. V was pared by 4 bases and J by 3 bases, with 9 bases between.

This chain joins TRBV7-2 and TRBJ1-2, with 7 bases lining up with TRBD1. This CDR3 is 15 amino acids long. V dropped 5 bases and J dropped 3; count of bases not matched to a gene: 9. Germline V lookup: CDR1 SGHTA, CDR2 FQGNSA. The DNA for the CDR3 is TGTGCCAGCAGCACCCCAGGGGGATCTTACTATGGCTACACCTTC. It encodes CASSTPGGSYYGYTF. Full variable domain (outside the CDR3, taken from reference TRBV7-2 and TRBJ1-2): GAGVSQSPSNKVTEKGKDVELRCDPISGHTALYWYRQSLGQGLEFLIYFQGNSAPDKSGLPSDRFSAERTGGSVSTLTIQRTQQEDSAVYLCASSTPGGSYYGYTFGSGTRLTVV.

The rearrangement joins TRBV9 to TRBJ1-1, with TRBD1 as a possible D gene (6 bases). This CDR3 region has 18 residues. Germline V gene lookup returns CDR1 SGDLS and CDR2 YYNGEE. Trimming pared 4 bases from V and 4 bases from J, leaving 26 bases between. The CDR3 reads CASSPQPNLGAVGTEAFF. CDR3 bases: TGTGCCAGCAGCCCCCAGCCAAATCTGGGGGCGGTGGGCACTGAAGCTTTCTTT. Full variable domain (outside the CDR3, taken from reference TRBV9 and TRBJ1-1): DSGVTQTPKHLITATGQRVTLRCSPRSGDLSVYWYQQSLDQGLQFLIQYYNGEERAKGNILERFSAQQFPDLHSELNLSSLELGDSALYFCASSPQPNLGAVGTEAFFGQGTRLTVV.

The chain couples TRBV12-5 to TRBJ2-1, with 7 bases identical to TRBD1. V shed 6 bases and J 5 bases; nucleotides not matched to a gene: 7. Looked up from germline, CDR1 is LGHNT and CDR2 is FRNRAP. CDR3 length: 14 residues. DNA for the CDR3: TGTGCTAGTGGCTCCGGGACAGACAACAATGAGCAGTTCTTC. Protein product: CASGSGTDNNEQFF.

The rearrangement uses TRBV10-3 and TRBJ2-1; possible D gene TRBD1, 6 bases. Trimming stripped 2 bases from V and 8 bases from J, with 10 bases between. Germline values: CDR1 ENHRY, CDR2 SYGVKD. The CDR3 loop spans 13 amino acids. The CDR3 nucleotides are TGTGCCATCAGTGAGAGGACAGAGGATGAGCAGTTCTTC. Translated, it gives CAISERTEDEQFF.

The chain carries TRBV5-1 and TRBJ2-1; 8 bases are shared with TRBD2. Germline V CDR1 and CDR2: SGHRS, YFSETQ. Germline trimming cut 3 bases from V and 8 bases from J; bases unmatched to any gene: 10. The CDR3 covers 15 residues. The CDR3 DNA follows: TGCGCCAGCAGCTGGGACCCCGGGGGGGCCGATGAGCAGTTCTTC. It yields the protein CASSWDPGGADEQFF. The entire variable domain, with the rest obtained from reference TRBV5-1 and TRBJ2-1, is as follows: KAGVTQTPRYLIKTRGQQVTLSCSPISGHRSVSWYQQTPGQGLQFLFEYFSETQRNKGNFPGRFSGRQFSNSRSEMNVSTLELGDSALYLCASSWDPGGADEQFFGPGTRLTVL.

The table lists this clone with a few counts. The chain is built from TRBV6-5 and TRBJ1-2; no firm D call. This CDR3 comprises 14 residues. V was shortened by 0 bases and J by 7 bases, with 12 bases between the two germline ends. Germline V gene sequence: CDR1 MNHEY, CDR2 SVGAGI. CDR3 in DNA: TGTGCCAGCAGTTACTCGAGGCAGAGGGTTGGCTACACCTTC. Translated, it gives CASSYSRQRVGYTF.

The chain employs TRBV6-6 and TRBJ1-2; perhaps TRBD1 as D (6 bases). The V end lost 7 bases, the J end lost 4 bases, and 22 bases lay between the germline ends. Germline V CDR1 and CDR2: MNHNY, SVGAGI (reference sequence). This CDR3 is built from 16 residues. The DNA of the CDR3 is TGTGCCAGCACGATTTCAGGACAGCCCGGGGCCTATGGCTACACCTTC. It translates to CASTISGQPGAYGYTF.

This clone was observed a single time. The V and J genes are TRBV2 and TRBJ2-7, with a tentative D call TRBD2 (6 bases). CDR3 length: 15 amino acids. CDR1 is SNHLY and CDR2 is FYNNEI in the germline V gene. V shed 3 bases and J shed 6 bases, with 18 bases lying between them. The DNA for the CDR3 is TGTGCCAGCAGTGAGCGGGGCAGGCTGGTCCTCGAGCAGTACTTC. It is translated as CASSERGRLVLEQYF.